The 2 T cell receptor beta chains reported below all come from one sample, sequenced in a study of cytomegalovirus exposure and HLA in healthy donors. With 60 Vbeta and 13 Jbeta primers, the PCR was carried out. Measured with immunoSEQ multiplex PCR; TCRdb has only the in-frame clones, and not every one. The sample holds more than 110,000 clones; roughly 77% are singletons and the top ten take roughly 2%. Sequences were obtained from PBMCs. Receptors originate from a man between 25 and 39 years old in good health and CMV-seronegative.

The chain couples TRBV29-1 to TRBJ1-1, with D possibly TRBD1 on 6 matching bases. V lost 4 bases and J 4 bases, leaving 19 bases between the germline ends. The germline V gene encodes CDR1 SQVTM and CDR2 ANQGSEA. The CDR3 extends over 15 amino acids. The CDR3 loop is CSVGRGGVRGTEAFF. CDR3 nucleotide sequence: TGCAGCGTTGGAAGGGGGGGGGTAAGGGGCACTGAAGCTTTCTTT.

The chain links TRBV10-1 to TRBJ2-1, with 10 bases aligning to TRBD2. This CDR3 region has 15 residues. Unmatched junction bases numbered 10, after V lost 7 bases and J lost 7 bases. The germline CDR1 and CDR2 sequences are WNHNN and SYGVQD (reference sequence). CDR3 DNA sequence: TGCGCCAGCATGGGTACTAGCGGGATGGGTAATGAGCAGTTCTTC. Translated: CASMGTSGMGNEQFF.